This TCR beta chain was documented in a study of shared clonotypes between healthy human individuals. Study information: Three CD4 naive, three CD4 memory, two CD8 naive and one CD8 memory plate were used per donor.

It was across several immunoSEQ plates that each subset's genomic DNA was evenly split. Repertoires were generated with immunoSEQ multiplex PCR, while TCRdb's copy carries only in-frame clones and drops some. The repertoire has about 2.4 million clones, approximately 90% of them found once; the top ten carry around 0.14%. The donors, all of them Caucasian adults, lived in Nashville, Tennessee. The germline CDR1 and CDR2 sequences are MNHNS and SASEGT. The germline V and J ends were trimmed by 4 bases and 6 bases, with 10 bases remaining between them. The CDR3 loop spans 12 amino acids. The source of this sequence is a man younger than 35 in good health. The rearrangement uses TRBV6-1 and TRBJ2-7; D call uncertain. The sample was naive CD4+ T cells sorted from blood. Sample subset: CD45RA+ positively selected. In DNA, the CDR3 is TGTGCCAGCAGTGTGCTCGGCTTCGAGCAGTACTTC. Residues: CASSVLGFEQYF.